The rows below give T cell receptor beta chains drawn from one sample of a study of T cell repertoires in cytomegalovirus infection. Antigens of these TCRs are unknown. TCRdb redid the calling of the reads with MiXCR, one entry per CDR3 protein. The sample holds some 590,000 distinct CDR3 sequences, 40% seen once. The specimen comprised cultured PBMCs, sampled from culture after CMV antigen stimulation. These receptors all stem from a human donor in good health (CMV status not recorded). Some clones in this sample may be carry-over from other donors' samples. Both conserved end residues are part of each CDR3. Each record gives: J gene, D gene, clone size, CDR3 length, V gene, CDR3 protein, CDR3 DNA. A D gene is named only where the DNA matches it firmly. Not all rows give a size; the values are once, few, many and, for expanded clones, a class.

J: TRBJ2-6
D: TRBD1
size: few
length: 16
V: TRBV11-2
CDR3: CASSLGQGFGANVLTF
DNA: TGTGCCAGCAGCTTGGGACAGGGATTTGGGGCCAACGTCCTGACTTTC

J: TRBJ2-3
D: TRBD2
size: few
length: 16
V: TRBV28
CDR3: CASSQLQLAGIDTQYF
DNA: TGTGCCAGCAGCCAGTTACAACTAGCGGGGATTGATACGCAGTATTTT

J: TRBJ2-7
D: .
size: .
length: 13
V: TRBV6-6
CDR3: CASREQLNYEQYF
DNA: TGTGCCAGCAGGGAGCAGCTAAACTACGAGCAGTACTTC

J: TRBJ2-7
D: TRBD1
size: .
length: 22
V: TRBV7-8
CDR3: CASSYRDRYKPSTSEVSYEQYF
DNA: TGTGCCAGCAGCTATCGGGACAGGTATAAGCCGTCAACATCGGAGGTCTCCTACGAGCAGTACTTC

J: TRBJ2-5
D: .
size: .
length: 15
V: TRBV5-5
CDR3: CASSLDFQGRETQYF
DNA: TGTGCCAGCAGCTTGGATTTTCAGGGCAGAGAGACCCAGTACTTC

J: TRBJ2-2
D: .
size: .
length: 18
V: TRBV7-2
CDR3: CASSWGGHLKPLTGELFF
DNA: TGTGCCAGCAGCTGGGGCGGACACTTAAAACCCCTCACCGGGGAGCTGTTTTTT

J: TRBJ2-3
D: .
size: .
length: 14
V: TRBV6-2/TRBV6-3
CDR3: CASTWGAPTDTQYF
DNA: TGTGCCAGCACGTGGGGAGCGCCCACAGATACGCAGTATTTT

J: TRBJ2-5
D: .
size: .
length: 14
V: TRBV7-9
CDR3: CASSFWDTQETQYF
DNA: TGTGCCAGCAGCTTCTGGGACACACAAGAGACCCAGTACTTC

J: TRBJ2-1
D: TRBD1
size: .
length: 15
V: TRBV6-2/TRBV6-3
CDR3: CASTYRQGKYNEQFF
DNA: TGTGCCAGCACCTACCGACAGGGGAAGTACAATGAGCAGTTCTTC

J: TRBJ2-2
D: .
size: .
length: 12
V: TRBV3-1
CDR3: CASSRGDRELFF
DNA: TGTGCCAGCAGCCGGGGGGACCGGGAGCTGTTTTTT

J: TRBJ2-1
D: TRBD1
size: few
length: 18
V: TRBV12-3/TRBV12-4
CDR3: CASSLVRGPTHSYNEQFF
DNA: TGTGCCAGCAGTTTGGTGAGGGGGCCCACACACTCCTACAATGAGCAGTTCTTC

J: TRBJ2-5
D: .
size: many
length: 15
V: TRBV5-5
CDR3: CASSFTGFYGETQYF
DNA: TGTGCCAGCAGCTTTACAGGGTTCTATGGAGAGACCCAGTACTTC

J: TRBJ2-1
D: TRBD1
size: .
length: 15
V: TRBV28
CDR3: CASSSPGQGGNEQFF
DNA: TGTGCCAGCAGTTCCCCCGGACAGGGCGGAAATGAGCAGTTCTTC

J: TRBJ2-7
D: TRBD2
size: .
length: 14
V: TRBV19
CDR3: CASSEAGGFYEQYF
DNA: TGTGCCAGTAGTGAAGCGGGGGGGTTCTACGAGCAGTACTTC

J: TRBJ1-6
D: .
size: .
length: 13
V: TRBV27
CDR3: CASTPHITGPLHF
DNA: TGTGCCAGCACCCCTCACATCACCGGGCCCCTCCACTTT

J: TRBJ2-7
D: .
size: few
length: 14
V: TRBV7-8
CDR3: CASTPRRVTYEQYF
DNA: TGTGCCAGCACCCCCCGGCGCGTGACCTACGAGCAGTACTTC

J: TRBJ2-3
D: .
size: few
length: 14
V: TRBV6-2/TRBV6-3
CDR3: CASSTPRLTDTQYF
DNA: TGTGCCAGCAGTACCCCCCGACTAACTGATACGCAGTATTTT

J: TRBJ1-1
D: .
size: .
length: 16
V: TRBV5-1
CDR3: CASSNRGGATNTEAFF
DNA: TGCGCCAGCAGCAACCGCGGGGGGGCAACGAACACTGAAGCTTTCTTT

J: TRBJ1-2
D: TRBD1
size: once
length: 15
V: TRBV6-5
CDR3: CASSYGGQTNYGYTF
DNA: TGTGCCAGCAGTTACGGGGGACAGACTAACTATGGCTACACCTTC

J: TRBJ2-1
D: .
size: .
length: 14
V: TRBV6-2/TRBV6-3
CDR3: CASKLGTPNNEQFF
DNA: TGTGCCAGTAAGCTAGGTACCCCTAACAATGAGCAGTTCTTC

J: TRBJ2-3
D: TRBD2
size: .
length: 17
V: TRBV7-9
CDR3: CASRHTSGVKNTDTQYF
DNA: TGTGCCAGCAGACATACTAGCGGGGTGAAAAACACAGATACGCAGTATTTT

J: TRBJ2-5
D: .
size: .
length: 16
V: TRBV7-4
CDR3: CASSLTGISIQETQYF
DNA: TGTGCCAGCAGCCTCACAGGGATATCAATTCAAGAGACCCAGTACTTC

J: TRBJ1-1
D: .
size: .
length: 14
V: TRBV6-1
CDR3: CASSVRLLNTEAFF
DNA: TGTGCCAGCAGTGTTCGACTTTTGAACACTGAAGCTTTCTTT